What follows are 19 T cell receptor beta chains derived from one specimen sequenced in a study of T cells in Graves' hyperthyroidism and ophthalmopathy. Amplified TCR beta CDR3 regions came from RNA transcripts. HTBI primers were the set used in a first-round RT-PCR of the TCR CDR3. From the multiplex PCR reads, TCRdb called clonotypes with MiXCR, one entry per CDR3 protein. The sample has hundreds of thousands of distinct CDR3 sequences; around 39% are singletons. Specimen: blood. These receptor sequences come from a man between 18 and 29 years old with Graves' hyperthyroidism.

This chain uses TRBV5-1 with TRBJ2-2; either TRBD1 or TRBD2 may supply D (5 bases each). V dropped 4 bases and J dropped 5 bases, with 21 bases sitting between them. CDR1 and CDR2 (germline): SGHRS, YFSETQ. The CDR3 loop spans 17 amino acids. The CDR3 is CASSLVAWGNWTGELFF. Here the CDR3 DNA reads TGCGCCAGCAGCCTGGTAGCTTGGGGGAATTGGACCGGGGAGCTGTTTTTT.

The sample holds many counts of this clonotype. This chain links TRBV19 with TRBJ2-6; no reliable D call. The CDR3 contains 14 residues. Trimming left V 7 bases short and J 4 bases short, with 11 bases between. CDR1 and CDR2 (germline): LNHDA, SQIVND (reference sequence). CDR3 amino acids: CASTTLGGANVLTF. For the CDR3, the DNA is TGTGCCAGTACCACCTTGGGCGGGGCCAACGTCCTGACTTTC.

V gene TRBV7-8 combines with J gene TRBJ1-6, with 8 bases aligning to TRBD1. The germline gives CDR1 SGHVS, CDR2 FQNEAQ. The length of the CDR3 is 12 residues. The CDR3: CAGVTGDSPLHF. CDR3 coding DNA: TGTGCTGGAGTGACAGGGGATTCACCCCTCCACTTT.

There are a few counts of this clonotype. V usage is TRBV11-2 and J usage is TRBJ2-7; D is perhaps TRBD2 (5 bases). The V end was cut by 1 base, the J end by 6 bases, with 13 bases between. Germline loops: CDR1 SGHAT, CDR2 FQNNGV. The CDR3 has 14 residues. CDR3 amino acids: CASSLVREPSEQYF. CDR3 sequence (DNA): TGTGCCAGCAGCTTAGTACGGGAACCGTCCGAGCAGTACTTC.

This chain uses TRBV4-3 with TRBJ1-1; D not certain. V lost 4 bases, J lost 1 base, and 10 bases lay in between. The CDR3 consists of 14 residues. Germline values: CDR1 LGHNA, CDR2 YSLEER. CDR3 region: CASSLGIKNTEAFF. CDR3 bases: TGCGCCAGCAGCCTGGGTATTAAGAACACTGAAGCTTTCTTT.

The V gene is TRBV4-2, the J gene TRBJ1-4; TRBD1 agrees at 8 bases. After removal of 0 bases from V and 4 bases from J, the junction contained 7 bases not matched to a gene. CDR3 length equals 17 residues. Germline lookup yields CDR1 LGHNA and CDR2 YNFKEQ. CDR3 amino acids: CASSQDPRDRGNEKLFF. DNA for the CDR3: TGTGCCAGCAGCCAAGATCCCCGCGACAGGGGTAATGAAAAACTGTTTTTT.

This clonotype was seen a few times. V usage is TRBV20-1 and J usage is TRBJ2-7, with TRBD1 matching over 8 bases. The germline gives CDR1 DFQATT, CDR2 SNEGSKA (reference sequence). The CDR3 sequence is 14 residues long. V lost 0 bases to trimming and J lost 5 bases; unmatched junction nucleotides: 6. The DNA of the CDR3 is TGCAGTGCTAGAGAGCAGGGGGCTAGTCACGAGCAGTACTTC. It translates to CSAREQGASHEQYF.

This clonotype was seen at least ten times. V gene TRBV20-1 combines with J gene TRBJ1-6; D gene unclear. Germline loops: CDR1 DFQATT, CDR2 SNEGSKA (reference sequence). V was cut by 4 bases and J by 8 bases, with 15 bases left in between. This CDR3 spans 14 amino acids. The CDR3 loop reads CSAMARGRDSPLHF. The CDR3 DNA reads TGCAGTGCTATGGCCCGAGGTAGGGATTCACCCCTCCACTTT.

This clonotype was seen a handful of times. The chain joins TRBV9 to TRBJ2-7, with D perhaps matching TRBD1 (5 bases). The CDR3 has 13 residues. Per germline, CDR1 SGDLS and CDR2 YYNGEE. V was pared by 4 bases and J by 6 bases, with 14 bases between. CDR3 bases: TGTGCCAGCAGCCCCCCAGGGATTGGCGAGCAGTACTTC. As protein: CASSPPGIGEQYF.

This clonotype came up many times. CDR3 bases: TGCAGCGTTGCTGAGACAAGAAGCTCCTACGAGCAGTACTTC. It translates to CSVAETRSSYEQYF. The chain employs TRBV29-1 and TRBJ2-7; no reliable D call. From germline, CDR1 is SQVTM and CDR2 ANQGSEA. This CDR3 comprises 14 residues. The V end was cut by 4 bases, the J end by 0 bases, with 13 bases between.

The chain combines TRBV7-8 with TRBJ2-7, with 7 bases lining up with TRBD2. This CDR3 region has 16 residues. J gave up 1 base and V 1 base, and 7 bases lay outside the gene matches. CDR1 and CDR2 from the germline V gene are SGHVS and FQNEAQ. The CDR3 sequence is CASSLVGGSGSYEQYF. The CDR3 nucleotides read TGTGCCAGCAGCTTAGTCGGCGGGAGTGGATCCTACGAGCAGTACTTC.

This clonotype was picked up many times. V is TRBV15 and J is TRBJ1-4; maybe TRBD1 (6 bases). This CDR3 is 18 amino acids long. With 2 bases removed from V and 0 bases from J, the gap between germline ends came to 16 bases. CDR1 and CDR2 from the germline V gene are LNHNV and YYDKDF (reference sequence). For the CDR3, the DNA is TGTGCCACCAGCAGAACACCGGGACAACAGGCAACTAATGAAAAACTGTTTTTT. Protein: CATSRTPGQQATNEKLFF.

This clonotype was observed at least ten times. This chain joins TRBV29-1 and TRBJ2-5, with D perhaps TRBD1 (6 bases). The V gene lost 5 bases and the J gene lost 5 bases, with 12 bases spanning the gap. The CDR3 loop spans 12 amino acids. Germline CDR1 is SQVTM and CDR2 is ANQGSEA. CDR3 nucleotides: TGCAGCGTTAACAGGGCCTCGGAGACCCAGTACTTC. Amino acids: CSVNRASETQYF.

This chain links TRBV2 with TRBJ1-1; D ambiguous. V was cut by 3 bases and J by 14 bases, with 16 bases left in between. Germline CDR1 reads SNHLY; CDR2 reads FYNNEI. The CDR3 is made up of 12 amino acids. The CDR3 DNA is TGTGCCAGCAGTGACCAGAGCGGTGAGCAGTTCTTT. It encodes CASSDQSGEQFF.

With regard to this clonotype: At one boundary the junction diverges from the germline segment, which might be a read error. CDR3 amino acids: CAISDWAGEQYF. The CDR3 nucleotides are TGTGCCATCAGTGATTGGGCCGGGGAGCAGTACTTC. The chain is built from TRBV6-6 and TRBJ2-7; D is unclear. Looked up from germline, CDR1 is MNHNY and CDR2 is SVGAGI (reference sequence). The CDR3 is 12 amino acids.

CDR3 bases: TGTGCCAGCAGCGTAGCCCCTAGCGGGAGTGAACAGACCCAGTACTTC. Encoded protein: CASSVAPSGSEQTQYF. This chain uses TRBV9 with TRBJ2-5; 10 positions match TRBD2. Germline lookup yields CDR1 SGDLS and CDR2 YYNGEE. The CDR3 sequence is 16 residues long. Trimming at V came to 0 bases and at J to 6 bases, leaving 8 bases not matched to a gene.

This clonotype has just a few counts. The chain links TRBV7-9 to TRBJ1-6, with a possible D match to TRBD1 (5 bases). V dropped 2 bases and J dropped 9 bases, with 14 bases sitting between them. The germline CDR1 and CDR2 sequences are SEHNR and FQNEAQ (reference sequence). This CDR3 spans 15 amino acids. CDR3 nucleotide sequence: TGTGCCAGCAGCTTATCGGGACCCGAATTTTCACCCCTCCACTTT. Protein sequence: CASSLSGPEFSPLHF. The variable domain in full, with the rest retrieved from reference TRBV7-9 and TRBJ1-6, is DTGVSQNPRHKITKRGQNVTFRCDPISEHNRLYWYRQTLGQGPEFLTYFQNEAQLEKSRLLSDRFSAERPKGSFSTLEIQRTEQGDSAMYLCASSLSGPEFSPLHFGNGTRLTVT.

The rearrangement links TRBV7-9 to TRBJ1-4, with D unclear. This CDR3 comprises 12 residues. V shed 4 bases and J shed 4 bases, with 4 bases lying between them. Germline CDR1 is SEHNR and CDR2 is FQNEAQ (reference sequence). The CDR3 region is CASSSYNEKLFF. CDR3 coding DNA: TGTGCCAGCAGCTCTTATAATGAAAAACTGTTTTTT.

With respect to this clonotype: One base away lies a much larger clone, so this may be a sequencing read error. The chain has TRBV2 and TRBJ2-7; D is perhaps TRBD1 (5 bases). The length of the CDR3 is 15 residues. V gave up 3 bases and J gave up 0 bases, with 12 bases separating them. Germline CDR1 SNHLY, CDR2 FYNNEI. The DNA of the CDR3 is TGTGCCAGCAGTGATTGGGGCAGAGGCTCCTACGAGCAGTACTTC. As protein: CASSDWGRGSYEQYF. Filled out from reference TRBV2 and TRBJ2-7, the complete variable domain reads EPEVTQTPSHQVTQMGQEVILRCVPISNHLYFYWYRQILGQKVEFLVSFYNNEISEKSEIFDDQFSVERPDGSNFTLKIRSTKLEDSAMYFCASSDWGRGSYEQYFGPGTRLTVT.